Below, 28 T cell receptor beta chains from the same sample are listed, as sequenced in a study of blood T cell repertoires in COVID-19. The table came from immunoSEQ multiplex PCR; TCRdb's copy has only in-frame clones and leaves some out. The sample records roughly 56,000 clones, just under 85% being singletons. Sample: peripheral blood. These receptors all come from a man between 70 and 80 years old with acute or convalescent COVID-19.

This clone appeared once. The chain has TRBV11-2 and TRBJ2-1, with a weak D call TRBD2 (7 bases). Deletions cut 1 base from V and 5 bases from J, with 12 bases between. Germline assignment: CDR1 SGHAT and CDR2 FQNNGV. This CDR3 is 15 amino acids long. The CDR3 loop is CASSLVWGGNNEQFF. The CDR3 DNA is TGTGCCAGCAGCTTAGTTTGGGGGGGCAACAATGAGCAGTTCTTC.

Here the CDR3 reads CASRPRVDEQYF. In DNA form, the CDR3 reads TGTGCCAGCCGACCCCGGGTCGACGAGCAGTACTTC. J is TRBJ2-7 and V is TRBV5-4; no clear D. The CDR3 is made up of 12 amino acids. V was clipped by 7 bases and J by 5 bases, with 13 bases between them. Germline-derived CDR1 and CDR2 are SGHNT and YYREEE (reference sequence).

The gene calls are TRBV6-5 and TRBJ1-2; perhaps TRBD1 as D (6 bases). The CDR3 spans 13 residues. The V end lost 8 bases, the J end lost 2 bases, and 12 bases lay between the germline ends. CDR1 is MNHEY and CDR2 is SVGAGI in the germline V gene. The CDR3 region is CASVDRNNYGYTF. The CDR3 coding sequence is TGTGCCAGCGTAGACAGGAACAACTATGGCTACACCTTC.

The CDR3 reads CASSLGGPGALEGYTF. The CDR3 nucleotides are TGTGCCAGCAGCTTGGGGGGACCAGGGGCCCTTGAGGGCTACACCTTC. This rearrangement joins TRBV5-4 to TRBJ1-2, with D possibly being TRBD1 (6 bases). V was cut by 0 bases and J by 8 bases, with 20 bases left in between. The CDR3 runs to 16 residues. Germline CDR1 SGHNT, CDR2 YYREEE (reference sequence). The complete variable domain, with remaining parts taken from reference TRBV5-4 and TRBJ1-2, reads ETGVTQSPTHLIKTRGQQVTLRCSSQSGHNTVSWYQQALGQGPQFIFQYYREEENGRGNFPPRFSGLQFPNYSSELNVNALELDDSALYLCASSLGGPGALEGYTFGSGTRLTVV.

The V call is TRBV10-2, the J call TRBJ2-7, with TRBD1 matching 8 bases. The CDR3 is 16 residues long. The junction had 17 bases not matched to a gene; V was cut back by 6 bases and J by 7 bases. Germline assignment: CDR1 WSHSY and CDR2 SAAADI. The CDR3 spells CASRQTQGGGVGEQYF. The CDR3 nucleotides read TGCGCCAGCAGACAGACACAGGGGGGTGGGGTTGGTGAGCAGTACTTC.

This clone came up a few times. V usage is TRBV10-3 and J usage is TRBJ2-3; D not resolved. Germline-derived CDR1 and CDR2 are ENHRY and SYGVKD. Between the trimmed V and J ends, which lost 2 bases and 3 bases, there was a span of 9 bases. The CDR3 consists of 14 residues. CDR3 coding DNA: TGTGCCATCAGTGAGGGCGACAAGACAGATACGCAGTATTTT. Translated: CAISEGDKTDTQYF.

There are a few counts of this clone. The V and J genes are TRBV6-5 and TRBJ2-7; D is ambiguous. The CDR3 is 13 residues long. The ends were cut back, 4 bases at V and 3 bases at J, with 10 bases in the middle. The germline gives CDR1 MNHEY, CDR2 SVGAGI. The DNA for the CDR3 is TGTGCCAGCAGTTCCCCTACTATCTACGAGCAGTACTTC. This gives the protein CASSSPTIYEQYF.

This chain joins TRBV28 and TRBJ2-6; D may be TRBD1 (6 bases). Per germline, CDR1 MDHEN and CDR2 SYDVKM. The V end was cut by 6 bases, the J end by 2 bases, with 11 bases between. The CDR3 totals 15 residues. The CDR3 loop is CASSQQGTGANVLTF. The CDR3 region has the DNA TGTGCCAGCAGCCAACAGGGAACTGGGGCCAACGTCCTGACTTTC.

CDR3 loop: CASSEGTGGEETQYF. DNA for the CDR3: TGTGCCAGCAGTGAAGGGACAGGGGGCGAAGAGACCCAGTACTTC. The genes are TRBV6-1 and TRBJ2-5, with 11 bases that match TRBD1. V lost 1 base to trimming and J lost 3 bases; unmatched junction nucleotides: 1. This CDR3 spans 15 amino acids. CDR1 MNHNS and CDR2 SASEGT come from the germline V gene.

The chain is built from TRBV10-1 and TRBJ1-1; TRBD1 might be the D (6 bases). Germline-derived CDR1 and CDR2 are WNHNN and SYGVQD (reference sequence). V lost 0 bases, J lost 5 bases, and 10 bases lay in between. The CDR3 sequence is 14 residues long. In DNA form, the CDR3 reads TGCGCCAGCAGTGAGTCGTTCAGGGGAACTGAAGCTTTCTTT. This encodes CASSESFRGTEAFF.

The chain has TRBV14 and TRBJ1-1, with no clear D. Trimming took 2 bases from V and 3 from J, leaving 13 bases between them. Per germline, CDR1 SGHDN and CDR2 FVKESK. CDR3 length: 15 residues. CDR3 loop: CASSQSWAAYTEAFF. Here the CDR3 DNA reads TGTGCCAGCAGCCAATCGTGGGCTGCCTACACTGAAGCTTTCTTT.

This clone showed up just a few times. This chain links TRBV7-2 with TRBJ2-1; D is uncertain. Germline V gene sequence: CDR1 SGHTA, CDR2 FQGNSA. The V end lost 3 bases, the J end lost 2 bases, and 8 bases lay between the germline ends. The CDR3 runs 14 residues. As DNA, the CDR3 is TGTGCCAGCAGCTTCGTAGCAGCCTACAATGAGCAGTTCTTC. Protein product: CASSFVAAYNEQFF.

This rearrangement joins TRBV5-5 to TRBJ2-3; 7 nucleotides match TRBD2. Losses at the gene ends were 4 bases for V and 3 bases for J; bases not matched to a gene: 8. The length of the CDR3 is 15 residues. Germline lookup yields CDR1 SGHKS and CDR2 YYEKEE (reference sequence). Here the CDR3 reads CASSPRGDATDTQYF. The DNA of the CDR3 is TGTGCCAGCAGCCCTCGGGGGGACGCTACAGATACGCAGTATTTT.

The chain couples TRBV11-2 to TRBJ1-2, with 8 bases identical to TRBD1. In germline, CDR1 is SGHAT, CDR2 FQNNGV. CDR3 length: 12 residues. Trimming at V came to 5 bases and at J to 5 bases, leaving 1 base not matched to a gene. DNA of the CDR3: TGTGCCAGCAGCGGACAGGGATATGGCTACACCTTC. It codes for CASSGQGYGYTF.

This rearrangement joins TRBV5-1 to TRBJ2-3; 9 bases fit TRBD1. Germline lookup yields CDR1 SGHRS and CDR2 YFSETQ. The CDR3 length is 16 residues. V dropped 3 bases and J dropped 2; count of bases not matched to a gene: 7. CDR3: CASSSTGGIYTDTQYF. As DNA, the CDR3 is TGCGCCAGCAGCTCGACAGGGGGGATCTACACAGATACGCAGTATTTT.

The gene calls are TRBV7-2 and TRBJ1-5; D unclear. The germline V and J ends were trimmed by 1 base and 6 bases, with 10 bases remaining between them. CDR1 and CDR2 from the germline V gene are SGHTA and FQGNSA. This CDR3 has 14 residues. The CDR3 DNA reads as TGTGCCAGCAGCTTAGGATTAGGCGGTCAGCCCCAGCATTTT. Its protein is CASSLGLGGQPQHF. The variable domain in full, with the rest retrieved from reference TRBV7-2 and TRBJ1-5, is GAGVSQSPSNKVTEKGKDVELRCDPISGHTALYWYRQSLGQGLEFLIYFQGNSAPDKSGLPSDRFSAERTGGSVSTLTIQRTQQEDSAVYLCASSLGLGGQPQHFGDGTRLSIL.

This clone was found once. V is TRBV5-8 and J is TRBJ2-1, with D possibly TRBD1 on 5 matching bases. CDR1 is SGHTS and CDR2 is YDEGEE in the germline V gene. V lost 0 bases and J 7 bases, leaving 11 bases between the germline ends. The CDR3 contains 14 residues. The chain's CDR3 is CASSLGGPPNEQFF. CDR3 sequence (DNA): TGTGCCAGCAGCTTGGGGGGCCCCCCGAATGAGCAGTTCTTC.

The chain couples TRBV19 to TRBJ1-1, with 7 bases matching TRBD1. J was trimmed by 6 bases and V by 5 bases; bases with no gene match: 9. The CDR3 is 14 amino acids. Germline CDR1 reads LNHDA; CDR2 reads SQIVND (reference sequence). CDR3: CASSLRTGRSEAFF. The CDR3 coding sequence is TGTGCCAGTAGTCTCCGGACAGGCAGGTCTGAAGCTTTCTTT.

The V and J genes are TRBV6-6 and TRBJ2-3; D may be TRBD1 (5 bases). This CDR3 is built from 14 residues. Germline V lookup: CDR1 MNHNY, CDR2 SVGAGI (reference sequence). V was cut by 5 bases and J by 2 bases, with 11 bases left in between. CDR3 region: CASSLDGATDTQYF. The CDR3 DNA reads TGTGCCAGCAGTCTTGATGGGGCCACAGATACGCAGTATTTT.

V and J are TRBV2 and TRBJ1-2; no clear D. V lost 7 bases to trimming and J lost 2 bases, with 11 bases between them. From germline, CDR1 is SNHLY and CDR2 FYNNEI. The CDR3 consists of 13 residues. The DNA for the CDR3 is TGTGCCAGCAAGACCCGGGGAAACTATGGCTACACCTTC. This translates into CASKTRGNYGYTF.

V is TRBV7-2 and J is TRBJ2-2, with 12 bases lining up with TRBD2. V gave up 5 bases and J gave up 4 bases; unmatched junction bases: 8. The CDR3 sequence is 17 residues long. Per the germline V gene, CDR1 is SGHTA and CDR2 is FQGNSA. CDR3 amino acids: CASSREGLAGRTGELFF. DNA of the CDR3: TGTGCCAGCAGCAGAGAGGGACTAGCGGGTCGCACCGGGGAGCTGTTTTTT.

This clone has more than one count but fewer than ten. The V and J genes are TRBV2 and TRBJ2-7; TRBD2 matches at 7 bases. V shed 1 base, J shed 2 bases, and the junction held 5 bases outside the gene matches. The germline gives CDR1 SNHLY, CDR2 FYNNEI. The CDR3 is made up of 15 amino acids. The CDR3 here is CASSEVQGGAYEQYF. The CDR3 DNA follows: TGTGCCAGCAGTGAAGTTCAGGGAGGGGCCTACGAGCAGTACTTC.

The J gene is TRBJ1-2, the V gene TRBV29-1; 11 bases fit TRBD1. V was pared by 7 bases and J by 0 bases, with 7 bases of the junction left unmatched. Germline assignment: CDR1 SQVTM and CDR2 ANQGSEA. CDR3 length: 15 amino acids. DNA of the CDR3: TGCAGCGCCTTTCGGACAGGGGGCGCTAACTATGGCTACACCTTC. Amino acid sequence: CSAFRTGGANYGYTF.

The table lists this clone with a count of one. The rearrangement uses TRBV5-1 and TRBJ2-7; 10 bases align to TRBD1. The CDR3 has 16 amino acids. The V gene end was trimmed by 4 bases and the J gene end by 5 bases; junction bases not matched to a gene: 12. Germline-derived CDR1 and CDR2 are SGHRS and YFSETQ. CDR3 loop: CASSVAPRQGAHEQYF. The CDR3 region has the DNA TGCGCCAGCAGCGTGGCCCCTCGACAGGGGGCCCACGAGCAGTACTTC.

This sequence joins TRBV5-1 and TRBJ2-3; a possible D gene is TRBD2 (5 bases). The CDR3 runs 15 residues. The V end lost 0 bases, the J end lost 1 base, and 9 bases lay between the germline ends. Germline V gene data show CDR1 as SGHRS and CDR2 as YFSETQ. CDR3 DNA sequence: TGCGCCAGCAGCTTGGAGGACTTTCGCACAGATACGCAGTATTTT. Its translation is CASSLEDFRTDTQYF.

V and J are TRBV6-5 and TRBJ1-2, with D perhaps matching TRBD1 (6 bases). V was clipped by 4 bases and J by 1 base, with 13 bases between them. Germline-derived CDR1 and CDR2 are MNHEY and SVGAGI. This CDR3 has 15 residues. In DNA form, the CDR3 reads TGTGCCAGCAGTTTTTCCGGGACAAATAACTATGGCTACACCTTC. Its protein product is CASSFSGTNNYGYTF.

The chain is built from TRBV6-5 and TRBJ2-5, with 7 bases matching TRBD1. V gave up 5 bases and J gave up 2 bases; unmatched junction bases: 2. The CDR3 extends over 13 amino acids. Germline CDR1 MNHEY, CDR2 SVGAGI. The chain's CDR3 is CASSRTGQETQYF. The CDR3, as DNA: TGTGCCAGCAGTCGGACAGGACAAGAGACCCAGTACTTC.

In this sample, this clone turned up once. The chain combines TRBV7-9 with TRBJ2-2, with D unresolved. The V gene's germline CDR1 is SEHNR and CDR2 FQNEAQ (reference sequence). This CDR3 is 14 amino acids long. Trimming removed 2 bases at V and 5 bases at J, with 9 bases between. The CDR3 loop is CASSLSGGTGELFF. The CDR3, as DNA: TGTGCCAGCAGCTTATCGGGTGGGACCGGGGAGCTGTTTTTT.